The present T cell receptor (beta chain) was sequenced within a study of T-cell memory formation after mild COVID-19. Study-level points and caveats: The CD4+ clones that contracted clustered mainly within CM and EM, and the CD8+ clones concentrated in EMRA.

A single record per CDR3 protein comes from TCRdb applying MiXCR to the 5' RACE reads. The sample lists more than 25,000 distinct CDR3 sequences, roughly a sixth occurring once. The CDR3 loop spans 16 amino acids. V was clipped by 6 bases and J by 1 base, with 19 bases between them. The V gene's germline CDR1 is SNHLY and CDR2 FYNNEI. Note on this clonotype: Its antigen is as yet unknown.

This clonotype originated in an adult who had mild COVID-19 (a few samples of this study predate the infection). Cell type and time point are not known. The rearrangement joins TRBV2 to TRBJ2-7; TRBD1 might be the D (5 bases). Sample: PBMCs or a T cell subset sorted from them (not recorded which). The DNA of the CDR3 is TGTGCCAGCAGCAAAGAGAAGGGGCAAGGATCCTACGAGCAGTACTTC. It translates to CASSKEKGQGSYEQYF. Variable domain in full (rest from reference TRBV2 and TRBJ2-7): EPEVTQTPSHQVTQMGQEVILRCVPISNHLYFYWYRQILGQKVEFLVSFYNNEISEKSEIFDDQFSVERPDGSNFTLKIRSTKLEDSAMYFCASSKEKGQGSYEQYFGPGTRLTVT.